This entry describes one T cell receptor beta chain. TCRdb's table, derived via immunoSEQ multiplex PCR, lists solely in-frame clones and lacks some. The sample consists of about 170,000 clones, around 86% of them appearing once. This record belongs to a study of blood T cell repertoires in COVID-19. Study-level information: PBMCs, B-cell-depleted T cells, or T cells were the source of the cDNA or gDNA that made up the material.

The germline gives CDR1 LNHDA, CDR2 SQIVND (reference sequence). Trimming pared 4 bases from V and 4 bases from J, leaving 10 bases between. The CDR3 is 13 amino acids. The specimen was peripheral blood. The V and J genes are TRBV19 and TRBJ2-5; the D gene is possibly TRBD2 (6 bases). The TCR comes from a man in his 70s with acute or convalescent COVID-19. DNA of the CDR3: TGTGCCAGTAGTAGCTGGGGGGTAGAGACCCAGTACTTC. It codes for CASSSWGVETQYF.